These 32 T cell receptor beta chains originate from one sample sequenced in a study of siplizumab effects on memory and regulatory T cells. Assay: immunoSEQ multiplex PCR; the TCRdb copy retains only in-frame clones and omits some. The table shows about 3,400 clones, with around half occurring only once. Researchers maintained the mixed lymphocyte reaction cells in coculture at 37°C for five to six days. What these receptors recognize is not known. The material sequenced was CFSE-low (dividing) CD4+ T cells sorted from an allogeneic mixed lymphocyte reaction. These receptors were collected from a human donor in good health; the cells came from an allogeneic mixed lymphocyte reaction.

The chain uses TRBV6-1 and TRBJ1-2; maybe TRBD1 (5 bases). The germline V gene encodes CDR1 MNHNS and CDR2 SASEGT. The CDR3 covers 15 residues. V lost 5 bases and J 1 base, leaving 14 bases between the germline ends. CDR3 in amino acids: CASSLRQNINYGYTF. In nucleotides, the CDR3 is TGTGCCAGCAGTCTCCGACAGAACATTAACTATGGCTACACCTTC.

Here the CDR3 reads CASSLAGGTDTQYF. The CDR3 DNA sequence: TGTGCCAGCAGCTTAGCGGGCGGCACAGATACGCAGTATTTT. The chain is built from TRBV7-2 and TRBJ2-3; D ambiguous. CDR3 length equals 14 residues. Germline CDR1 is SGHTA and CDR2 is FQGNSA. V was cut by 0 bases and J by 1 base, with 5 bases left in between.

The chain uses TRBV6-6 and TRBJ1-1, with TRBD1 matching over 10 bases. With V trimmed by 7 bases and J by 9 bases, 14 bases remained unmatched. The CDR3 contains 15 residues. Germline V CDR1 and CDR2: MNHNY, SVGAGI (reference sequence). CDR3 protein: CASTSIGTGVTKAFF. The CDR3, as DNA: TGTGCCAGCACCTCGATCGGGACAGGGGTGACTAAAGCTTTCTTT.

J is TRBJ2-7 and V is TRBV7-2, with 8 nucleotides matching TRBD2. The CDR3 spans 16 residues. From germline, CDR1 is SGHTA and CDR2 FQGNSA. J gave up 2 bases and V 1 base, and 7 bases lay outside the gene matches. CDR3 coding DNA: TGTGCCAGCAGCTTAGGAAGCGGGGGTTTAGCCTACGAGCAGTACTTC. Protein product: CASSLGSGGLAYEQYF.

This clone was counted between two and nine times. The V call is TRBV18, the J call TRBJ2-6; the D is unclear. V lost 1 base and J lost 0, with 7 bases in between. The CDR3 sequence is 16 residues long. CDR1 and CDR2 from the germline V gene are KGHSH and LQKENI. The CDR3 sequence is CASSPLVGSGANVLTF. The CDR3 nucleotides read TGTGCCAGCTCACCACTAGTAGGCTCTGGGGCCAACGTCCTGACTTTC.

V is TRBV7-7 and J is TRBJ2-5; unclear D gene. CDR3 length: 13 residues. V gave up 5 bases and J gave up 4 bases, with 11 bases separating them. Germline assignment: CDR1 SSHAT and CDR2 FNYEAQ (reference sequence). CDR3 nucleotide sequence: TGTGCCAGCAGCCAATTGAGAGGAGAGACCCAGTACTTC. Protein: CASSQLRGETQYF.

The V call is TRBV18, the J call TRBJ1-1; 7 nucleotides agree with TRBD1. J lost 0 bases, V lost 3 bases, and 4 bases had no gene match. The CDR3 extends over 15 amino acids. Germline CDR1 is KGHSH and CDR2 is LQKENI. CDR3 region: CASSPATGVNTEAFF. For the CDR3, the DNA is TGTGCCAGCTCACCTGCTACAGGGGTGAACACTGAAGCTTTCTTT.

J is TRBJ1-3 and V is TRBV7-9; unclear D gene. V lost 0 bases, J lost 3 bases, and 0 bases lay in between. The CDR3 length is 12 residues. Germline CDR1 SEHNR, CDR2 FQNEAQ (reference sequence). CDR3 region: CASSLAGNTIYF. DNA of the CDR3: TGTGCCAGCAGCTTAGCTGGAAACACCATATATTTT.

CDR3 DNA: TGTGCCAGCAGCGTAGACCGGGGGGGCCCAGATACGCAGTATTTT. It encodes CASSVDRGGPDTQYF. V usage is TRBV9 and J usage is TRBJ2-3, with 8 nucleotides matching TRBD2. Germline V gives CDR1 SGDLS, CDR2 YYNGEE. Trimming cost V 0 bases and J 4 bases; bases outside gene matches: 4. The CDR3 has 15 residues.

The CDR3 spells CASSPVVDHEQYF. The CDR3, as DNA: TGTGCCAGCAGCCCCGTCGTAGATCACGAGCAGTACTTC. The V gene is TRBV6-5, the J gene TRBJ2-7; D not resolved. The CDR3 extends over 13 amino acids. Deletions cut 6 bases from V and 5 bases from J, with 14 bases between. CDR1 and CDR2 (germline): MNHEY, SVGAGI.

V is TRBV10-3 and J is TRBJ1-2; D unclear. V was pared by 2 bases and J by 3 bases, with 7 bases between. CDR1 is ENHRY, CDR2 SYGVKD, per germline. There are 13 residues in the CDR3. This CDR3 reads CAISEGWDYGYTF. The CDR3 nucleotides read TGTGCCATCAGTGAGGGGTGGGACTATGGCTACACCTTC.

This clone was counted a few times. The chain has TRBV7-9 and TRBJ2-7; 7 bases agree with TRBD1. Germline V gene sequence: CDR1 SEHNR, CDR2 FQNEAQ (reference sequence). With V trimmed by 5 bases and J by 2 bases, 12 bases remained unmatched. The CDR3 is 16 residues long. CDR3 in DNA: TGTGCCAGCAGCCCTACACCTGGACAGGAAGCCTACGAGCAGTACTTC. Protein: CASSPTPGQEAYEQYF.

The chain joins TRBV11-3 to TRBJ2-1; D perhaps matches TRBD1 (6 bases). CDR1 and CDR2 from the germline V gene are SGHNT and YENEEA. The CDR3 contains 13 residues. Trimming removed 5 bases at V and 6 bases at J, with 11 bases between. This CDR3 is CASSPHRVNEQFF. The CDR3 coding sequence is TGTGCCAGCAGCCCCCACAGGGTCAATGAGCAGTTCTTC.

V and J are TRBV18 and TRBJ2-3; D tentatively fits TRBD1 or TRBD2 (5 bases each). The V and J ends lost 4 bases and 4 bases respectively, with 12 bases between them. CDR1 and CDR2 (germline): KGHSH, LQKENI. This CDR3 contains 14 residues. The CDR3 loop is CASSRTRESDTQYF. The DNA for the CDR3 is TGTGCCAGCTCACGAACCAGGGAGTCAGATACGCAGTATTTT.

The chain combines TRBV5-1 with TRBJ2-2; weak D call: TRBD2 (6 bases). The CDR3 sequence is 14 residues long. V gave up 4 bases and J gave up 9 bases, with 16 bases separating them. The germline gives CDR1 SGHRS, CDR2 YFSETQ. The CDR3 DNA reads TGCGCCAGCAGCCCTGGGACTCAGGGAAGGGAGCTGTTTTTT. Translation gives CASSPGTQGRELFF.

This chain links TRBV7-6 with TRBJ1-3; weak D call: TRBD1 (5 bases). Germline V lookup: CDR1 SGHVS, CDR2 FNYEAQ. The CDR3 loop spans 13 amino acids. Between the trimmed V and J ends, which lost 7 bases and 4 bases, there was a span of 11 bases. In DNA, the CDR3 is TGTGCCAGCACCACCCGGGACGGAAACACCATATATTTT. Its translation is CASTTRDGNTIYF.

This chain uses TRBV5-4 with TRBJ1-1; no definite D call. V lost 4 bases and J lost 6, with 7 bases in between. The CDR3 has 11 residues. In germline, CDR1 is SGHNT, CDR2 YYREEE (reference sequence). The CDR3 nucleotides read TGTGCCAGCAGCCAAGCCTCTGAAGCTTTCTTT. Its protein is CASSQASEAFF.

The V gene is TRBV19, the J gene TRBJ1-2; tentatively, D is TRBD1 (5 bases). The CDR3 covers 17 residues. CDR1 and CDR2 (germline): LNHDA, SQIVND (reference sequence). The V end lost 3 bases, the J end lost 8 bases, and 25 bases lay between the germline ends. CDR3: CASSIPAGAGEREGYTF. The CDR3 DNA reads as TGTGCCAGTAGTATCCCCGCGGGAGCGGGGGAAAGGGAGGGCTACACCTTC.

The CDR3 region has the DNA TGTGCCAGCAGTTTGATGGTCTCCTACGAGCAGTACTTC. Translated, it gives CASSLMVSYEQYF. This rearrangement joins TRBV27 to TRBJ2-7; D unclear. The germline CDR1 and CDR2 sequences are MNHEY and SMNVEV (reference sequence). The CDR3 loop spans 13 amino acids. Trimming left V 3 bases short and J 0 bases short, with 6 bases between.

This rearrangement joins TRBV19 to TRBJ2-1; the D gene is possibly TRBD2 (5 bases). The CDR3 sequence is 17 residues long. V shed 5 bases and J shed 9 bases, with 26 bases lying between them. Looked up from germline, CDR1 is LNHDA and CDR2 is SQIVND (reference sequence). The CDR3 is CASSGENRGDYRGEQFF. CDR3 sequence (DNA): TGTGCCAGTAGTGGGGAGAATCGCGGTGATTACCGCGGTGAGCAGTTCTTC.

The chain uses TRBV6-4 and TRBJ1-2; D gene unclear. The germline V and J ends were trimmed by 0 bases and 4 bases, with 9 bases remaining between them. Germline V gene lookup returns CDR1 MRHNA and CDR2 SNTAGT. CDR3 length: 14 amino acids. The CDR3 DNA reads TGTGCCAGCAGTGACTCGTTGGTCTCCTATGGCTACACCTTC. This sequence encodes CASSDSLVSYGYTF.

This clone is labeled large. The chain links TRBV10-3 to TRBJ1-6; 10 bases agree with TRBD1. The ends lost 3 bases at V and 7 bases at J; junction bases unmatched: 9. In germline, CDR1 is ENHRY, CDR2 SYGVKD. The CDR3 totals 17 residues. This CDR3 reads CAISDQPGQGGNSPLHF. The CDR3, as DNA: TGTGCCATCAGTGACCAACCCGGACAGGGGGGAAATTCACCCCTCCACTTT.

J is TRBJ2-5 and V is TRBV4-2, with 8 bases matching TRBD1. The CDR3 is 16 residues long. V gave up 0 bases and J gave up 5 bases; unmatched junction bases: 8. Germline CDR1 reads LGHNA; CDR2 reads YNFKEQ. CDR3 sequence: CASSQDRQGARETQYF. The DNA for the CDR3 is TGTGCCAGCAGCCAAGATCGTCAGGGGGCGAGGGAGACCCAGTACTTC.

The chain joins TRBV7-9 to TRBJ1-6; tentatively, D is TRBD1 (6 bases). Trimming stripped 8 bases from V and 10 bases from J, with 12 bases between. CDR3 length: 12 residues. Germline-derived CDR1 and CDR2 are SEHNR and FQNEAQ (reference sequence). For the CDR3, the DNA is TGTGCCAGCGGGAGGGGGGACTCACCCCTCCACTTT. Translating gives CASGRGDSPLHF.

The chain recombines TRBV4-3 with TRBJ1-2; tentative D call: TRBD1 (5 bases). Trimming cost V 0 bases and J 4 bases, with 15 bases left between them. The CDR3 is 16 residues long. Looked up from germline, CDR1 is LGHNA and CDR2 is YSLEER. CDR3 nucleotide sequence: TGCGCCAGCAGCCAAGAAGTGAGAGGGGTTCCCTATGGCTACACCTTC. Encoded protein: CASSQEVRGVPYGYTF.

The table lists this clone with a few counts. The chain is built from TRBV18 and TRBJ1-1; TRBD1 aligns across 7 bases. Unmatched junction bases numbered 3, after V lost 2 bases and J lost 0 bases. The CDR3 has 15 residues. CDR1 is KGHSH, CDR2 LQKENI, per germline. The CDR3 sequence is CASSPTGDMNTEAFF. As DNA, the CDR3 is TGTGCCAGCTCACCAACAGGGGACATGAACACTGAAGCTTTCTTT.

This sequence joins TRBV5-6 and TRBJ1-2; the match to TRBD1 covers 8 bases. Per germline, CDR1 SGHDT and CDR2 YYEEEE. There are 16 residues in the CDR3. V trimming: 4 bases; J trimming: 2 bases; junction bases outside the gene matches: 10. The CDR3 region is CASSASDRGPNYGYTF. As DNA, the CDR3 is TGTGCCAGCAGCGCCTCCGACAGGGGACCCAACTATGGCTACACCTTC.

This rearrangement joins TRBV15 to TRBJ2-5; possible D gene TRBD2, 5 bases. The V end was cut by 1 base, the J end by 5 bases, with 11 bases between. Germline CDR1 is LNHNV and CDR2 is YYDKDF (reference sequence). This CDR3 is 14 amino acids long. CDR3 in amino acids: CATSRGASRETQYF. CDR3 DNA sequence: TGTGCCACCAGCAGAGGGGCTAGCCGGGAGACCCAGTACTTC.

This clone has just a few counts. V is TRBV28 and J is TRBJ1-6; 8 bases fit TRBD1. The J segment lost 8 bases and the V segment lost 5 bases, leaving 5 bases of the junction unmatched. Germline values: CDR1 MDHEN, CDR2 SYDVKM. The CDR3 covers 14 residues. Here the CDR3 reads CASSLGQGDSPLHF. The CDR3 DNA sequence: TGTGCCAGCAGTCTTGGACAGGGAGATTCACCCCTCCACTTT.

As DNA, the CDR3 is TGTGCCAGCAGCCCGGGGGGACAATTAGGGGAGACCCAGTACTTC. Encoded protein: CASSPGGQLGETQYF. The genes are TRBV25-1 and TRBJ2-5; D possibly corresponds to TRBD2 (7 bases). The germline V and J ends were trimmed by 6 bases and 5 bases, with 19 bases remaining between them. Germline-derived CDR1 and CDR2 are MGHDK and SYGVNS. The CDR3 has 15 residues.

This clone was seen more than once but under ten times. The chain uses TRBV7-9 and TRBJ1-6; the match to TRBD1 covers 11 bases. Trimming removed 2 bases from V and 10 bases from J; junction bases left unmatched: 4. Per the germline V gene, CDR1 is SEHNR and CDR2 is FQNEAQ (reference sequence). The CDR3 runs 15 residues. CDR3 nucleotides: TGTGCCAGCAGCTTATTCGGGACAGGGGGATCACCCCTCCACTTT. Its translation: CASSLFGTGGSPLHF.

CDR3: CASSPGTAVAEQYF. The CDR3 bases are TGCGCCAGCAGCCCGGGGACGGCTGTTGCGGAGCAGTACTTC. The chain has TRBV5-1 and TRBJ2-7; D may be TRBD1 or TRBD2 (5 bases each). V was trimmed by 4 bases and J by 7 bases, leaving 18 bases between them. The germline CDR1 and CDR2 sequences are SGHRS and YFSETQ. This CDR3 is built from 14 residues.